This entry is about one T cell receptor (beta chain). The record originates from a study of blood T cell repertoires in COVID-19. Germline V gives CDR1 SGHTA, CDR2 FQGNSA. The length of the CDR3 is 13 residues. V shed 3 bases and J shed 4 bases, with 9 bases lying between them. Method: immunoSEQ multiplex PCR; TCRdb's copy keeps in-frame clones and lacks some. The sample records some 120,000 clones, about 90% being singletons. The clonotype was recovered from a woman in her forties or fifties who had recovered from COVID-19. The chain carries TRBV7-2 and TRBJ2-5; D ambiguous. The sequenced sample was peripheral blood. The CDR3 nucleotides read TGTGCCAGCAGCTTTCCCACAATAGAGACCCAGTACTTC. This translates into CASSFPTIETQYF.